This TCR beta chain derives from a study of Ad26.COV2.S vaccination and SARS-CoV-2 variants. The method was immunoSEQ multiplex PCR; TCRdb's version includes in-frame clones alone and lacks a portion of them. The table includes about 350,000 clones, about 90% detected once. Note on this clone: Its antigen is unidentified.

Study-wide results and caveats: The breadth of spike-specific CD8+ and CD4+ T cell responses after vaccination was reportedly substantial. Quantification of TCR breadth and depth may have yielded underestimates of total T cell responses.

Germline CDR1 LNHNV, CDR2 YYDKDF (reference sequence). Deletions cut 0 bases from V and 3 bases from J, with 8 bases between. The CDR3 runs 14 residues. The rearrangement uses TRBV15 and TRBJ1-1, with no clear D. The source of this sequence is a human donor who had recovered from COVID-19. Sequenced here: peripheral blood, sampled after recovery from COVID-19. The CDR3 spells CATSRDMADTEAFF. CDR3 in DNA: TGTGCCACCAGCAGAGATATGGCGGACACTGAAGCTTTCTTT. Looking up the rest from reference TRBV15 and TRBJ1-1 gives the full variable domain: DAMVIQNPRYQVTQFGKPVTLSCSQTLNHNVMYWYQQKSSQAPKLLFHYYDKDFNNEADTPDNFQSRRPNTSFCFLDIRSPGLGDTAMYLCATSRDMADTEAFFGQGTRLTVV.